Listed here is a single T cell receptor beta chain. TCRdb keeps only in-frame clones here, not all; method: immunoSEQ multiplex PCR. The table has 65,000 to 90,000 clones, about 74% seen once. This entry comes from a study of blood T cell repertoires in COVID-19. Sequenced sample: peripheral blood. This sequence originates from a man in his 70s with COVID-19, enrolled during active disease.

In DNA, the CDR3 is TGTGCCAGCAGTGCCGAGCCGAGAGTGTGGAATGAGCAGTTCTTC. Translated, it gives CASSAEPRVWNEQFF. This sequence joins TRBV27 and TRBJ2-1, with no clear D. The CDR3 runs to 15 residues. Germline V CDR1 and CDR2: MNHEY, SMNVEV (reference sequence). V was trimmed by 5 bases and J by 7 bases, leaving 18 bases between them.